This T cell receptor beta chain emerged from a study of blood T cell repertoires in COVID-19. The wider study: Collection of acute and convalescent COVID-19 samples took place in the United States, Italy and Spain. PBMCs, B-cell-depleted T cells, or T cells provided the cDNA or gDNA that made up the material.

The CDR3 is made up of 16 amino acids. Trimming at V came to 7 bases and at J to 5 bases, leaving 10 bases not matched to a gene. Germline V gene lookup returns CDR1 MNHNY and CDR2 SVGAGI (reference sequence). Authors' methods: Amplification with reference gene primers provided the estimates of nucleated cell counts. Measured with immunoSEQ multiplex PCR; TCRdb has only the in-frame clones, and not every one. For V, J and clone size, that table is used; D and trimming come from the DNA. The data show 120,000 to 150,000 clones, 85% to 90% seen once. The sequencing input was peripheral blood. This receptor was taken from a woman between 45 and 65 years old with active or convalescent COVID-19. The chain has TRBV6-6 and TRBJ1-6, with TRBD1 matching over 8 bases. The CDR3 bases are TGTGCCAGCATATACAGGGGGTTTAAGGATAATTCACCCCTCCACTTT. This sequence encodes CASIYRGFKDNSPLHF.